This T cell receptor beta chain originates from a study of blood T cell repertoires in COVID-19. Overall study: Researchers got acute and convalescent COVID-19 samples from the United States, Italy and Spain.

A single count supports this clone. Libraries were prepared by immunoSEQ multiplex PCR; TCRdb keeps only in-frame clonotypes and omits some of them. The profile shows approximately 440,000 clones, 90% of them singletons. Per the germline V gene, CDR1 is MNHEY and CDR2 is SVGAGI. With V trimmed by 8 bases and J by 1 base, 5 bases remained unmatched. The CDR3 loop spans 14 amino acids. The origin of this receptor is a man in his late teens or twenties who had recovered from COVID-19. The chain links TRBV6-5 to TRBJ1-3, with 7 bases matching TRBD1. Sequencing input: PBMCs or T cells enriched from blood (not recorded which). CDR3: CASGRQGSGNTIYF. The CDR3 DNA reads TGTGCCAGCGGAAGACAGGGATCTGGAAACACCATATATTTT.